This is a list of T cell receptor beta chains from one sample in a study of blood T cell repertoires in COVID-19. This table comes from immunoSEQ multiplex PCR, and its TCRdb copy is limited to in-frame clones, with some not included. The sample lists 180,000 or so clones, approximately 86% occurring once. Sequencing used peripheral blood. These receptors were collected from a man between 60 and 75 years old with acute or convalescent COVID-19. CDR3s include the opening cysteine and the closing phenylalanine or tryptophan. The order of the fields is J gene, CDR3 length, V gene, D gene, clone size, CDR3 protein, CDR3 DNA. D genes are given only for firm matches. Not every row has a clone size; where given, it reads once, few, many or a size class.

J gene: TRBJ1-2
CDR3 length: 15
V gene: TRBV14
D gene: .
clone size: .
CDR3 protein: CASSQVPGARYGYTF
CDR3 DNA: TGTGCCAGCAGCCAAGTCCCAGGGGCGCGTTATGGCTACACCTTC

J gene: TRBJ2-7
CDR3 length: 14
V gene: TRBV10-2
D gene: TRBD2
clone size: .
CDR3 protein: CASRLAGEIYEQYF
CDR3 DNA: TGCGCCAGCAGACTAGCGGGAGAGATCTACGAGCAGTACTTC

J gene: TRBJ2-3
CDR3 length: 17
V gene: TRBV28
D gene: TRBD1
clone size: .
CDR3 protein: CASSLSGQGARTDTQYF
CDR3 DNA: TGTGCCAGCAGTTTATCCGGGCAGGGGGCGCGAACAGATACGCAGTATTTT

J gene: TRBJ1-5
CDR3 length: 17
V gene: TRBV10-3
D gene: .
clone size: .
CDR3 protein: CAISESRGEVGNQPQHF
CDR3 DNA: TGTGCCATCAGTGAGTCGAGAGGGGAGGTGGGCAATCAGCCCCAGCATTTT

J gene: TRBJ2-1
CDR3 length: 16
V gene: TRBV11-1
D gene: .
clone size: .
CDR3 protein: CASSLARLVTTGEQFF
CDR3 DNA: TGTGCCAGCAGCTTAGCGCGGTTAGTAACTACGGGGGAGCAGTTCTTC

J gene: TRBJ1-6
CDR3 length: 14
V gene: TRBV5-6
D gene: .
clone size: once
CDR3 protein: CASSLTGHNSPLHF
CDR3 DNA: TGTGCCAGCAGCTTGACAGGACATAATTCACCCCTCCACTTT

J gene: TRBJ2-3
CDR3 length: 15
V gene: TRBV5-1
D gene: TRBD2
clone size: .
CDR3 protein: CASSSSGRVADTQYF
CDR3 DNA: TGCGCCAGCAGCTCCAGCGGGAGAGTGGCAGATACGCAGTATTTT

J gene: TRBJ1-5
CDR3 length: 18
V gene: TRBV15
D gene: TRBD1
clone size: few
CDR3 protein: CATSTRSRGTDSNQPQHF
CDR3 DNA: TGTGCCACCAGCACACGAAGTAGGGGGACAGATAGCAATCAGCCCCAGCATTTT

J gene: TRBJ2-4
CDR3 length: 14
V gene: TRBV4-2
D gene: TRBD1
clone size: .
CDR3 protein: CASSQANRGNIQYF
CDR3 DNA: TGTGCCAGCAGCCAAGCAAACAGGGGAAACATTCAGTACTTC

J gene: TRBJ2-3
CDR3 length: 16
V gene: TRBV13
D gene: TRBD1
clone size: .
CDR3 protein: CASSLPTGASTDTQYF
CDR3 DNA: TGTGCCAGCAGCCTACCGACAGGGGCTAGCACAGATACGCAGTATTTT

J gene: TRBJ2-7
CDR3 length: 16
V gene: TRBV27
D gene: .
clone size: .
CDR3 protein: CASSPPGVGQIYEQYF
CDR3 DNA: TGTGCCAGCAGTCCACCGGGGGTGGGGCAGATCTACGAGCAGTACTTC

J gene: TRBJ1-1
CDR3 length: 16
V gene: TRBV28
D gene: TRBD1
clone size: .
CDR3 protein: CASSPTTGGRWTEAFF
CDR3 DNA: TGTGCCAGCAGCCCCACGACAGGGGGCCGGTGGACTGAAGCTTTCTTT

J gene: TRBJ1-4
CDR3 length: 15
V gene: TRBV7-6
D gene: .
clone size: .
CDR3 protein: CASSLFPATNEKLFF
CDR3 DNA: TGTGCCAGCAGCTTATTCCCGGCAACTAATGAAAAACTGTTTTTT

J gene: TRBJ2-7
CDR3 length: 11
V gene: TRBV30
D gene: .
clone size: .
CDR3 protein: CAWGEYYEQYF
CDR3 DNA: TGTGCCTGGGGCGAGTACTACGAGCAGTACTTC

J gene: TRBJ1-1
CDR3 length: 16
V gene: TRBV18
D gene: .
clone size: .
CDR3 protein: CASSPGAGVVGTEAFF
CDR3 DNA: TGTGCCAGCTCACCGGGGGCAGGGGTTGTGGGAACTGAAGCTTTCTTT

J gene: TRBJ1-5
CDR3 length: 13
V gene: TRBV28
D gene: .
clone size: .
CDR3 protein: CASSGQRDQPQHF
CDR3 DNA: TGTGCCAGCAGTGGACAGCGAGATCAGCCCCAGCATTTT

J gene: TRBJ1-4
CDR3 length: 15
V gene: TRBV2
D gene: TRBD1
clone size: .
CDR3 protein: CASSERTGPNEKLFF
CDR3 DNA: TGTGCCAGCAGTGAAAGGACAGGCCCTAATGAAAAACTGTTTTTT

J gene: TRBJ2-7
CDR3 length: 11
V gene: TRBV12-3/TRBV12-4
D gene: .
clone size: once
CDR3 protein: CASSFLVEQYF
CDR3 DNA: TGTGCCAGCAGTTTTCTTGTAGAGCAGTACTTC

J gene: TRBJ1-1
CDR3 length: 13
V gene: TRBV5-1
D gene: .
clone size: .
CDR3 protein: CASSLKLDTEAFF
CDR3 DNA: TGCGCCAGCAGCTTGAAACTAGACACTGAAGCTTTCTTT

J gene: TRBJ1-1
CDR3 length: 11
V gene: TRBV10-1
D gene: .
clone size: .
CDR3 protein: CASSEGGSAFF
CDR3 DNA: TGCGCCAGCAGTGAAGGCGGTTCAGCTTTCTTT

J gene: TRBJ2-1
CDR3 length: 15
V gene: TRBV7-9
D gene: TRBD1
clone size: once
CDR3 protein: CASSLGQGDYNEQFF
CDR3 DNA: TGTGCCAGCAGCTTGGGGCAGGGGGACTACAATGAGCAGTTCTTC

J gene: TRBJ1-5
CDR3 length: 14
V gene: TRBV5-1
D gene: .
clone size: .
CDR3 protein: CASSQGTGNQPQHF
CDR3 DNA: TGCGCCAGCAGCCAGGGGACGGGCAATCAGCCCCAGCATTTT

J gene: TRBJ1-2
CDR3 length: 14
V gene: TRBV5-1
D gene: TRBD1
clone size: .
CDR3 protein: CASSLTGGAEGYTF
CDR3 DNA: TGCGCCAGCAGCTTGACAGGGGGCGCGGAAGGCTACACCTTC

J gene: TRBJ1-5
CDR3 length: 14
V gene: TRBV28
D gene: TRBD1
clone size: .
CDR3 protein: CASSLTTGGQPQHF
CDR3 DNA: TGTGCCAGCAGTTTAACAACAGGGGGTCAGCCCCAGCATTTT

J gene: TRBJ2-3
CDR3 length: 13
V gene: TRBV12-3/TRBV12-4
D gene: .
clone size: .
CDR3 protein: CASSHSGTDTQYF
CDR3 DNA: TGTGCCAGCAGTCATTCAGGCACAGATACGCAGTATTTT

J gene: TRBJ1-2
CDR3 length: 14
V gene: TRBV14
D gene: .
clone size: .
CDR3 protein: CASSQGWGREGYTF
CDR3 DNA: TGTGCCAGCAGCCAAGGGTGGGGCAGAGAAGGCTACACCTTC

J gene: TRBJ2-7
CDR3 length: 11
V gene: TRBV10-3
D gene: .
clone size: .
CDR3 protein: CAISEGQVQYF
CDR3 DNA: TGTGCCATCAGTGAAGGCCAGGTTCAGTACTTC

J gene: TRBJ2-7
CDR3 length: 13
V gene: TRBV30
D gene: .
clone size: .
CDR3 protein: CAWSRSGPYEQYF
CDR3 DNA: TGTGCCTGGAGTCGGAGCGGGCCCTACGAGCAGTACTTC